Sequencing of this T cell receptor beta chain was carried out in a study of cytotoxic CD8 clonotypes in ibrutinib-treated CLL. Study context: Partial response was seen in approximately 24 patients and complete response in 2; after median 68 months, about 14 stayed remitted, around twelve progressed. Broader study findings: Public clonotypes showed up rarely, and on treatment they shrank or held steady.

Investigators sought sequencing depths of between 1 in 200,000 and 1 in 1 million T cells. Sequenced by immunoSEQ multiplex PCR; TCRdb stores in-frame clones only, minus some. Found here are some 300,000 clones, around four fifths of them singletons; the top ten hold roughly 7%. Genomic DNA for TCR beta libraries, 2 to 2.5 micrograms, came from cryopreserved PBMCs. About this clone itself: Its antigen remains unknown.

The sample was PBMCs, taken before ibrutinib treatment. This TCR was recovered from a human donor with chronic lymphocytic leukemia.

The CDR3 sequence is CASSVELGTSAYEQYF. The CDR3 DNA reads as TGTGCCAGCAGCGTAGAATTGGGGACTAGCGCCTACGAGCAGTACTTC. This chain uses TRBV9 with TRBJ2-7, with 10 positions matching TRBD2. The CDR3 runs 16 residues. V was clipped by 0 bases and J by 2 bases; unmatched bases: 5. CDR1 SGDLS and CDR2 YYNGEE come from the germline V gene.